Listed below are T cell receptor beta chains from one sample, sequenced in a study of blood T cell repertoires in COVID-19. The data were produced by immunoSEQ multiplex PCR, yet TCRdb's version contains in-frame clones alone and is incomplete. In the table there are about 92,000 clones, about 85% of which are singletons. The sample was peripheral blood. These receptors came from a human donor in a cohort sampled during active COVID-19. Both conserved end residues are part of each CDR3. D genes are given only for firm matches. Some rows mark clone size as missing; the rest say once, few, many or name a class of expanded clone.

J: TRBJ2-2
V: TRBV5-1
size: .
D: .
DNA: TGCGCCAGCAGTTACAGGGGAGGCCCCGGGGAGCTGTTTTTT
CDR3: CASSYRGGPGELFF

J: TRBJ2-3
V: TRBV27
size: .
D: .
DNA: TGTGCCAGCAGCTACGATGGACATAATGCAGATACGCAGTATTTT
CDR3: CASSYDGHNADTQYF

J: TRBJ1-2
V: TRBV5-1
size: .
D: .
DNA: TGCGCCAGCAGCCCACGCCCGGGGATCGGCTATGGCTACACCTTC
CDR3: CASSPRPGIGYGYTF

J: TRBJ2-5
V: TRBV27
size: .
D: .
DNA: TGTGCCAGCAGCTTGACAGGACGGAACGTCCAAGAGACCCAGTACTTC
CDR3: CASSLTGRNVQETQYF

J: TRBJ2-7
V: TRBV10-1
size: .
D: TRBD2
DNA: TGCGCCATCAGATCTGGACTAGCGGGACCCGGGAACTACGAGCAGTACTTC
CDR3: CAIRSGLAGPGNYEQYF

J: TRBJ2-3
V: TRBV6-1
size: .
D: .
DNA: TGTGCCAGCAGTGAAGGGTCCGGACAGACTAATACGCAGTATTTT
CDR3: CASSEGSGQTNTQYF

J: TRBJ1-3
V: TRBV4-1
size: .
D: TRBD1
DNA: TGCGCCAGCAGCCGGTTAAGGGGACAGATTGTGGGAAACACCATATATTTT
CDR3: CASSRLRGQIVGNTIYF

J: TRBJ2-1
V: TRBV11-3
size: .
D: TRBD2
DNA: TGTGCCAGCAGCTCCCACCTAACTAGCGGACGAGGTGAGCAGTTCTTC
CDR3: CASSSHLTSGRGEQFF

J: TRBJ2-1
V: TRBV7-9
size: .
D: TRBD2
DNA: TGTGCCAGCAGCTTAGTACTAGCGGGAATCAATGAGCAGTTCTTC
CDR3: CASSLVLAGINEQFF

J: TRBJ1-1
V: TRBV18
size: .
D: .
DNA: TGTGCCAGCTCACCACCGGCACGACAGGAAGCTTTCTTT
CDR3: CASSPPARQEAFF

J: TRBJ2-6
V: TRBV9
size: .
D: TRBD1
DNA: TGTGCCAGCAGCGCTTCCGGGACAGGTCTACTTTCGGTAGGGGCCAACGTCCTGACTTTC
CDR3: CASSASGTGLLSVGANVLTF

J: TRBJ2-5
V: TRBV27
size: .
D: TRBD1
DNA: TGTGCCAGCAGTTTGCAGGGACAGGGCAAAGAGACCCAGTACTTC
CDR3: CASSLQGQGKETQYF

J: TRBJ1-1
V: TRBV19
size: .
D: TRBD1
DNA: TGTGCCAGTAGGACTACAGGGGACACTGAAGCTTTCTTT
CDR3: CASRTTGDTEAFF

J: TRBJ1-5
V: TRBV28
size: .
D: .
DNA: TGTGCCAGCAGTTTATGGGCAAATCAGCCCCAGCATTTT
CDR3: CASSLWANQPQHF

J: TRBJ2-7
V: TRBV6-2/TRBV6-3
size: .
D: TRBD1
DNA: TGTGCCAGCAGTTACACAGGGGGATCCTACGAGCAGTACTTC
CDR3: CASSYTGGSYEQYF

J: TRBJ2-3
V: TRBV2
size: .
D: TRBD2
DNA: TGTGCCAGCAGTGAAGCGCCGGGACTAGCGGGAGGGCAGGATACGCAGTATTTT
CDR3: CASSEAPGLAGGQDTQYF

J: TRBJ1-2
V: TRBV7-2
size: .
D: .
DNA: TGTGCCAGCAGCTTAGGGGCAGGGGTCGGCTATGGCTACACCTTC
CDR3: CASSLGAGVGYGYTF

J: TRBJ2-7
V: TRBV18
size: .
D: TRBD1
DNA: TGTGCCAGCTCACCTTTTGGGCGGACAGGGAAGGACGAGCAGTACTTC
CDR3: CASSPFGRTGKDEQYF

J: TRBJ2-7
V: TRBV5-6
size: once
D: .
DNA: TGTGCCAGCTCGACAGCAGCCGAGCAGTACTTC
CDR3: CASSTAAEQYF

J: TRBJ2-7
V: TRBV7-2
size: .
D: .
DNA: TGTGCCAGCAGCTTAGCGACCGGCGGGGAGCAGTACTTC
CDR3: CASSLATGGEQYF

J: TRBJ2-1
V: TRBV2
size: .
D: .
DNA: TGTGCCAGCAGTGAAAGGCAGCGCTACAATGAGCAGTTCTTC
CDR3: CASSERQRYNEQFF

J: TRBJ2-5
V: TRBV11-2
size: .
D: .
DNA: TGTGCCAGCAGCTCCCCCGGTCAGACCCAGTACTTC
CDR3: CASSSPGQTQYF

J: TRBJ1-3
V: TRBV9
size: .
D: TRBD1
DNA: TGTGCCAGCAGCGTAGAGGGAATGACAGGGGCTGGAAACACCATATATTTT
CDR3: CASSVEGMTGAGNTIYF

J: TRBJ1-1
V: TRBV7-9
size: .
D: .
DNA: TGTGCCAGCAGCGCTAGGACAGCTGAAGCTTTCTTT
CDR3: CASSARTAEAFF

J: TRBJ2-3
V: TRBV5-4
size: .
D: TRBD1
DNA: TGTGCCAGCAGCAGGACAGGGGCCCCAGGTGATACGCAGTATTTT
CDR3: CASSRTGAPGDTQYF

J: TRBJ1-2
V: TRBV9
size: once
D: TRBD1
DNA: TGTGCCAGCAGCGGAGTGGGGACAGTCTATGGCTACACCTTC
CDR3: CASSGVGTVYGYTF

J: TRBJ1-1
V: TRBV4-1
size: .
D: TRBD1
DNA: TGCGCCAGCAGTCCAGACAGGGGGATGAACACTGAAGCTTTCTTT
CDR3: CASSPDRGMNTEAFF